The 4 T cell receptor beta chains reported below all come from one sample, sequenced in a study of blood T cells in healthy people across ages (dated by TCRdb to the mid-2010s). The library was prepared using 5' RACE. Sequencing used an Illumina HiSeq 2500. The second PCR ran for about 7 to 11 cycles and used a J-beta primer mix along with a sample-barcoded 5' primer. TCRdb handled the public reads itself, with Q25 trimming in fastp and clone calling in MiXCR, and kept productive beta chains. Identical CDR3 proteins give one entry, which carries the most common genes and DNA. Here the sample has approximately 780,000 distinct CDR3 sequences; 20% to 30% occur a single time. Jointly, the top ten make up around 2.9% of the sample. A further study also used this sample, focusing on T cells of mothers and their children.

What was sequenced was blood. These receptors were obtained from a boy aged 10-17 years in good health.

This chain joins TRBV11-2 and TRBJ1-4; 9 bases match TRBD1. The CDR3 totals 14 residues. Trimming at V came to 4 bases and at J to 6 bases, leaving 3 bases not matched to a gene. The germline CDR1 and CDR2 sequences are SGHAT and FQNNGV. The DNA for the CDR3 is TGTGCCAGCAGCTCACAGGGGGCCGATGAAAAACTGTTTTTT. Its protein is CASSSQGADEKLFF.

The CDR3 loop is CASSFGDRNTEAFF. In DNA, the CDR3 is TGTGCCAGCAGTTTTGGAGACAGAAATACTGAAGCTTTCTTT. The V call is TRBV28, the J call TRBJ1-1; D perhaps matches TRBD1 (5 bases). With 3 bases removed from V and 5 bases from J, the gap between germline ends came to 13 bases. Germline CDR1 MDHEN, CDR2 SYDVKM. The CDR3 consists of 14 residues. The whole variable domain, filled in from reference TRBV28 and TRBJ1-1, reads DVKVTQSSRYLVKRTGEKVFLECVQDMDHENMFWYRQDPGLGLRLIYFSYDVKMKEKGDIPEGYSVSREKKERFSLILESASTNQTSMYLCASSFGDRNTEAFFGQGTRLTVV.

The chain employs TRBV15 and TRBJ1-2; 7 nucleotides agree with TRBD1. This CDR3 contains 14 residues. J lost 3 bases, V lost 5 bases, and 6 bases had no gene match. Germline CDR1 and CDR2: LNHNV and YYDKDF (reference sequence). Here the CDR3 reads CATSAPGQHYGYTF. CDR3 bases: TGTGCCACCAGCGCCCCGGGACAGCACTATGGCTACACCTTC.

The chain is built from TRBV15 and TRBJ2-2, with 9 bases aligning to TRBD1. This CDR3 has 17 residues. Germline V gives CDR1 LNHNV, CDR2 YYDKDF (reference sequence). V was pared by 0 bases and J by 7 bases, with 9 bases of the junction left unmatched. The CDR3 nucleotides read TGTGCCACCAGCAGAGATCCGGACAGGGGAAGGGGCGGGGAGCTGTTTTTT. It codes for CATSRDPDRGRGGELFF.